The clone carrying this TCR beta chain was detected only a few times. Its antigen is not identified. These data belong to a study of blood T cell dynamics during melanoma immunotherapy. Study findings and constraints: Disease-control patients' PBMC repertoires became either more clonal or more diverse at W3.

Produced via immunoSEQ multiplex PCR; TCRdb's table is partial and in-frame only. The repertoire holds more than 6,500 clones, with approximately 87% as singletons. Time point: week 3, after first cycle of checkpoint inhibitor. Blood was drawn before treatment and at week 3 after checkpoint blockade. The specimen was blood, collected from a patient treated with checkpoint blockade. This TCR came from a human donor with melanoma.

The CDR3 sequence is CASSSRPGQGVYGYTF. The DNA of the CDR3 is TGCGCCAGCAGCTCGAGACCGGGACAGGGAGTCTATGGCTACACCTTC. The chain recombines TRBV5-1 with TRBJ1-2, with TRBD1 identical over 9 bases. CDR1 is SGHRS and CDR2 is YFSETQ in the germline V gene. V shed 3 bases and J 4 bases; nucleotides not matched to a gene: 10. The CDR3 has 16 residues.